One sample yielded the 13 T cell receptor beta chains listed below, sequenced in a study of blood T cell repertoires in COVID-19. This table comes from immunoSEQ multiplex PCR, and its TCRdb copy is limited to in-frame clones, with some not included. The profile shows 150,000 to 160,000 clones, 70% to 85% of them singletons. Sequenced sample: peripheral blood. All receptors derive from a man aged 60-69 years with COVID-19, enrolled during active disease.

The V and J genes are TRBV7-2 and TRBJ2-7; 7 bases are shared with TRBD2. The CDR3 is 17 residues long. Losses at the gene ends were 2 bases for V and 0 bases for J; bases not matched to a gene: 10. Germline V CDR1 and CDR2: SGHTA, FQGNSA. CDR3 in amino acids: CASSLMALAESSYEQYF. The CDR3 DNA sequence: TGTGCCAGCAGCTTAATGGCCCTAGCGGAGAGCTCCTACGAGCAGTACTTC.

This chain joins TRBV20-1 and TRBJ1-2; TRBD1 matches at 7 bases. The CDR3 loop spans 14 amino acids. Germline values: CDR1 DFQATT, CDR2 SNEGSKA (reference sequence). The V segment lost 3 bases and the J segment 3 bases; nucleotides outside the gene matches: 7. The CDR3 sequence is CSASGTVFDYGYTF. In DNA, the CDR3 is TGCAGTGCTAGTGGGACAGTATTCGACTATGGCTACACCTTC.

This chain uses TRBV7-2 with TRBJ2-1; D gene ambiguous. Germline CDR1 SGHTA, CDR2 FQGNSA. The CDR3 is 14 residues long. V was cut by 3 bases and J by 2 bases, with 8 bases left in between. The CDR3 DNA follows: TGTGCCAGCAGCTTGGAGCTGGCCTACAATGAGCAGTTCTTC. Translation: CASSLELAYNEQFF.

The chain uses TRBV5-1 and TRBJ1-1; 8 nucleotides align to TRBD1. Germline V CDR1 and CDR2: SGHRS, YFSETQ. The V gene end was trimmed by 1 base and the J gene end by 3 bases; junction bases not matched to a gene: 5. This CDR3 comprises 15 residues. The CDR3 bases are TGCGCCAGCAGCTTGACCGGGACAGGCTACACTGAAGCTTTCTTT. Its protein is CASSLTGTGYTEAFF.

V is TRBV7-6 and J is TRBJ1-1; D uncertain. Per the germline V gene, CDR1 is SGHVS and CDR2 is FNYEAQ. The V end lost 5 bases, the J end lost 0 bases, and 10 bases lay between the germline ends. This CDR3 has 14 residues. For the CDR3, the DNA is TGTGCCAGCAGCCCTAATCAAATGAACACTGAAGCTTTCTTT. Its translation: CASSPNQMNTEAFF.

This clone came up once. The CDR3 nucleotides read TGCGCCAGCAGCCAAGGCGGGGGGGGATCCGAGCAGTACTTC. Translating it yields CASSQGGGGSEQYF. J is TRBJ2-7 and V is TRBV4-3, with 9 bases fitting TRBD2. The CDR3 covers 14 residues. V lost 1 base to trimming and J lost 6 bases; unmatched junction nucleotides: 4. CDR1 and CDR2 from the germline V gene are LGHNA and YSLEER.

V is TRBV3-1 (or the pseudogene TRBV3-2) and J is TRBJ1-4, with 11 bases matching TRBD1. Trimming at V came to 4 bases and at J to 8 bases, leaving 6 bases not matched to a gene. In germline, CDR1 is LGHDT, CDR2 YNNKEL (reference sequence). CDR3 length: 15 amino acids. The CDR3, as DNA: TGTGCCAGCAGCCCGGACAGGGGGCGCTGGGAAAAACTGTTTTTT. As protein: CASSPDRGRWEKLFF.

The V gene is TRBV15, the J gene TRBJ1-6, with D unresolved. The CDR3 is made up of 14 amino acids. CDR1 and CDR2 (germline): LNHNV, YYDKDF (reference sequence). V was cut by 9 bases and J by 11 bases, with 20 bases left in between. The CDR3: CATAGGSENPPLHF. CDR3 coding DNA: TGTGCCACAGCAGGAGGGTCCGAGAATCCACCCCTCCACTTT.

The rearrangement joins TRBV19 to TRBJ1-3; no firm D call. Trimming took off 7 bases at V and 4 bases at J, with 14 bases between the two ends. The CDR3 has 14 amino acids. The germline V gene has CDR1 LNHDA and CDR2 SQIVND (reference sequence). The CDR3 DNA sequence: TGTGCCAGTACCTTGGGGAGTACGGGAAACACCATATATTTT. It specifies CASTLGSTGNTIYF.

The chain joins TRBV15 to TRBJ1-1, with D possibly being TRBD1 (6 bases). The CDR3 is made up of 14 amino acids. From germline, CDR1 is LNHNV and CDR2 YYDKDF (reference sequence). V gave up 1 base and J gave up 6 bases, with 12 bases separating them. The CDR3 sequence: CATSRGKDRPEAFF. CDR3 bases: TGTGCCACCAGCAGAGGGAAGGACAGACCTGAAGCTTTCTTT. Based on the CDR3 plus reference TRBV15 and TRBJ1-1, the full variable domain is DAMVIQNPRYQVTQFGKPVTLSCSQTLNHNVMYWYQQKSSQAPKLLFHYYDKDFNNEADTPDNFQSRRPNTSFCFLDIRSPGLGDTAMYLCATSRGKDRPEAFFGQGTRLTVV.

CDR3 protein: CASSERLAGSYEQYF. DNA for the CDR3: TGTGCCAGCAGTGAAAGACTAGCGGGAAGCTACGAGCAGTACTTC. The rearrangement joins TRBV28 to TRBJ2-7; TRBD2 matches 11 bases. The CDR3 consists of 15 residues. From germline, CDR1 is MDHEN and CDR2 SYDVKM. V dropped 5 bases and J dropped 3; count of bases not matched to a gene: 6.

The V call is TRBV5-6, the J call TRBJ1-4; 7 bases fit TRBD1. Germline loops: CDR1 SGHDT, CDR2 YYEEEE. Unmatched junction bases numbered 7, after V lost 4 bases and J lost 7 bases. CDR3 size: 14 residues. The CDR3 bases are TGTGCCAGCAGCGCGACAGGGTCTACTGAAAAACTGTTTTTT. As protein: CASSATGSTEKLFF. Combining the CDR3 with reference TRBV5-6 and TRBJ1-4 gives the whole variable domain DAGVTQSPTHLIKTRGQQVTLRCSPKSGHDTVSWYQQALGQGPQFIFQYYEEEERQRGNFPDRFSGHQFPNYSSELNVNALLLGDSALYLCASSATGSTEKLFFGSGTQLSVL.

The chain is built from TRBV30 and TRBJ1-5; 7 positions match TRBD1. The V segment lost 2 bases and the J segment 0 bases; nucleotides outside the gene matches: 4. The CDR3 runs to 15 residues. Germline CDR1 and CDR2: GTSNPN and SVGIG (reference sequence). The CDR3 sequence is CAWSRQGGSNQPQHF. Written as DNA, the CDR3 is TGTGCCTGGAGTAGACAGGGTGGTAGCAATCAGCCCCAGCATTTT.